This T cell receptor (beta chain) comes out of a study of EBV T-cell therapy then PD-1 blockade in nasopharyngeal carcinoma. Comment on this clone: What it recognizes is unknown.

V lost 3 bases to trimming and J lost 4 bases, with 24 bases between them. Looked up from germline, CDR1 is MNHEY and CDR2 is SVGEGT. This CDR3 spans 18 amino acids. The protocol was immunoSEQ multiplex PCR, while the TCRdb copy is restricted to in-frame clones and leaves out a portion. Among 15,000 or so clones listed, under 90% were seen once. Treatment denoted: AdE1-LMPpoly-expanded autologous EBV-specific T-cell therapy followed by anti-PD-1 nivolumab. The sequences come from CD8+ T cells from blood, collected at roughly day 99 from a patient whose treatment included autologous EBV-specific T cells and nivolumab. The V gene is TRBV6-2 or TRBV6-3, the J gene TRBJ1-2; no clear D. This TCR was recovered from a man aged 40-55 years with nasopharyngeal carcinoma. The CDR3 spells CASSYFVGQNQTTYGYTF. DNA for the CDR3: TGTGCCAGCAGTTATTTCGTGGGTCAGAACCAAACGACCTATGGCTACACCTTC.